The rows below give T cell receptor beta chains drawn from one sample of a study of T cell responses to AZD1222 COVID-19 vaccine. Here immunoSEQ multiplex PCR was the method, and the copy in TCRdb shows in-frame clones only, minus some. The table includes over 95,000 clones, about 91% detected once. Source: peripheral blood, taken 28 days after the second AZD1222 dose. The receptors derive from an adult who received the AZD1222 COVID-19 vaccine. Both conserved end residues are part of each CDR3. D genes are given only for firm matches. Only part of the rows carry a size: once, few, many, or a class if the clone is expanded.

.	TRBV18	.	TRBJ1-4	TGTGCCAGCTCACCAAGGACGGCTGACAAACTGTTTTTT	CASSPRTADKLFF
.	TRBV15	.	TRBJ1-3	TGTGCCACCAGCTCGACAAGATCTGGAAACACCATATATTTT	CATSSTRSGNTIYF
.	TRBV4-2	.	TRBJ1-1	TGTGCCAGCAGCCAAGATCCGCAGACAGCTTTGAGCACTGAAGCTTTCTTT	CASSQDPQTALSTEAFF
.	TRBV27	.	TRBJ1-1	TGTGCCAGCAGTTCCGCAGGGTGGGAGAACACTGAAGCTTTCTTT	CASSSAGWENTEAFF
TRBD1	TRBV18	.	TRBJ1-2	TGTGCCAGCTCATCCAGGACAGGGGACTATGGCTACACCTTC	CASSSRTGDYGYTF
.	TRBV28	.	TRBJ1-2	TGTGCCAGCAGAACCCCTCTCATTACGTCCCACTATGGCTACACCTTC	CASRTPLITSHYGYTF
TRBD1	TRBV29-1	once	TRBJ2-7	TGCAGCGCCACACTAGGGGGCAACGAGCAGTACTTC	CSATLGGNEQYF
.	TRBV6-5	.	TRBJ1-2	TGTGCCAGCAGTTACGACCAGATCAACTATGGCTACACCTTC	CASSYDQINYGYTF
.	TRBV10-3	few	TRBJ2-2	TGTGCCATCAGTGAGGGACTTAACACGGACACCGGGGAGCTGTTTTTT	CAISEGLNTDTGELFF
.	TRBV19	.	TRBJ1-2	TGTGCCAGTACCCAGATAGGGTCTAACTATGGCTACACCTTC	CASTQIGSNYGYTF
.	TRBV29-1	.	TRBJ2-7	TGCAGCGTTGGGGCAGGGGGAGGCGAGCAGTACTTC	CSVGAGGGEQYF
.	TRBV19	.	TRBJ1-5	TGTGCCAGTAGTATGTTGGAGGGATTCAATCAGCCCCAGCATTTT	CASSMLEGFNQPQHF